Included here is one T cell receptor beta chain sequence, with context. The target antigen is unknown. The CDR3 runs 17 residues. Germline-derived CDR1 and CDR2 are LGHNA and YNFKEQ. Between the trimmed V and J ends, which lost 1 base and 0 bases, there was a span of 14 bases. They ran version v3.0 of the immunoSEQ assay at survey level. Method: immunoSEQ multiplex PCR; TCRdb's copy keeps in-frame clones and lacks some. This sample has some 31,000 clones, with 90% to 95% found just once. The source of the sample is a study of long-term antiretroviral therapy in people with HIV. Whole-study findings and limits: Clones that had undergone expansion before ART prevailed in the repertoire throughout all time points.

The chain recombines TRBV4-2 with TRBJ2-3, with a tentative D call TRBD2 (5 bases). The source material was unsorted PBMCs, sampled more than 7.1 years after starting antiretroviral therapy. This TCR derives from a man in his forties or fifties with HIV. For the CDR3, the DNA is TGTGCCAGCAGCCAAGTTTCGGCTAGCCTAAGCACAGATACGCAGTATTTT. Encoded protein: CASSQVSASLSTDTQYF.